The following is a TCR beta chain sequence with its context. The target of this receptor is not known. Base quality data are lacking; no much larger clone is found one base away. The sample originates from a study of CD8 T cells in Susac syndrome (dated by TCRdb to between 2018 and 2021). In terms of the full investigation: Whether CD8+ T cell activation and differentiation in Susac syndrome was antigen driven was tested using repertoire sequencing.

Peripheral blood CD8+ and CD4+ T cells from healthy donors, Susac syndrome patients and multiple sclerosis patients were profiled using high-throughput TCR beta sequencing. Healthy donors were included as age- and sex-matched controls. Bulk CD8+ and CD4+ T cells were purified magnetically by negative isolation, whereas CD8+ TEMRA cells were enriched by FACS. Blood was drawn into EDTA tubes, processed within 24 hours, and PBMCs were isolated by density gradient centrifugation. PBMCs intended for TCR sequencing were cryopreserved in liquid nitrogen and thawed later in a water bath at 37 degrees C. Purity of sorted or isolated CD4+, CD8+ and CD8+ TEMRA cells was at least 90%. RNA was extracted using the RNeasy kit, and roughly 0.45 to 1 microgram was reverse transcribed with random hexamers. TCR beta CDR3 regions were amplified with the immunoSEQ multiplex PCR assay covering 54 Vbeta and 13 Jbeta segments. PCR amplification bias was corrected by using a synthetic template baseline for primer optimization and computational correction. As for how the authors treated the data: Only productive sequences were kept, with reads annotated to V, D and J genes according to IMGT and analyzed in immunoSEQ Analyzer. Clonality was calculated as one minus the Shannon entropy normalized by log2 of the number of productive unique sequences. Public and private clones were assessed among the 100 most prevalent clones of each patient and control. Susac-specific clones were defined as absent from healthy and MS cohorts, over a thousand published viral clones and other ImmuneACCESS disease sequences. The public reads were quality trimmed at Q25 with fastp and then assembled into clones with MiXCR by TCRdb, keeping productive beta chains. Here each entry gathers all rows of one CDR3 protein and keeps the most common genes and DNA. The V and J calls were not made by the authors but by TCRdb's processing. The sample table records about 200,000 distinct CDR3 sequences; around 95% of these occur just once. The top ten constitute approximately 0.1% of the sample.

General study outcomes and caveats: The study acknowledged that relatively few individuals were included in the TCR sequencing and HLA analysis.

CDR1 and CDR2 were assigned from the germline V gene as MDHEN and SYDVKM. V is cut back by 4 bases and J by 6 bases, with 10 bases in the junction unmatched. Including the terminal cysteine and phenylalanine, the CDR3 comprises 15 residues. Only the CDR3 portion is preserved as DNA: 45 bases, with reading frame beginning at the first base. The sequencing input was CD4+ T cells from PBMCs. The chain is made from TRBV28 and TRBJ2-7; TRBD1 lines up with 9 middle nucleotides. The receptor comes from a human donor in good health. The DNA sequence is as follows: TGTGCCAGCAGTTCGGGAGGACAGGGGAGTTCCGAGCAGTACTTC. Its amino acids are CASSSGGQGSSEQYF. The CDR3, completed at both ends by the reference TRBV28 and TRBJ2-7 genes, gives the full variable domain DVKVTQSSRYLVKRTGEKVFLECVQDMDHENMFWYRQDPGLGLRLIYFSYDVKMKEKGDIPEGYSVSREKKERFSLILESASTNQTSMYLCASSSGGQGSSEQYFGPGTRLTVT.